The entry below gives a single T cell receptor beta chain sequence along with its context. The antigen is unknown. The data belong to a study of vaccination effects on CD4 cells after COVID-19. Overall study findings and caveats: Spike-reactive clones found after vaccination in convalescents were mainly new vaccine-induced clones. After vaccination, at late timepoints, clones induced by infection and by vaccine contracted markedly.

Libraries were prepared by immunoSEQ multiplex PCR; TCRdb keeps only in-frame clonotypes and omits some of them. The data hold about 45,000 clones, with 65% to 70% observed a single time. The CDR3 runs to 16 residues. The V end was cut by 4 bases, the J end by 1 base, with 14 bases between. Germline values: CDR1 GTSNPN, CDR2 SVGIG (reference sequence). After expansion with viral peptide pools in the ViraFEST assay, antigen-specific CD4+ T cells were sequenced. Isolating CD4+ T cells followed about 10 days of culture. The person had a PCR-confirmed SARS-CoV-2 infection during March to December 2020. Cells had half their medium changed to IL-2 medium on days 3 and 7.

The chain couples TRBV30 to TRBJ2-6; the D is unclear. The receptor comes from a human donor who had a prior SARS-CoV-2 infection. The material sequenced was CD4+ T cells from PBMCs cultured with a peptide pool, taken before COVID-19 vaccination. CDR3 sequence: CAWNPGIQSGANVLTF. The CDR3 DNA follows: TGTGCCTGGAATCCAGGTATCCAGTCTGGGGCCAACGTCCTGACTTTC.